This T cell receptor (beta chain) was identified in a study of OX40 agonist ivuxolimab in advanced cancers. Study context: Patients received intravenous ivuxolimab every 2 weeks at 0.01 to 10 mg/kg. A partial response was reached by three patients: one with hepatocellular carcinoma and two with cutaneous melanoma.

General study findings and limits: Averaging showed that CD8+ T cells had more expanded clones than CD4+ did. Among the lowest peripheral clonal expansion occurred in 0.1-3.0 mg/kg partial responders.

CDR1 is MNHEY and CDR2 is SMNVEV in the germline V gene (reference sequence). This CDR3 spans 13 amino acids. Trimming left V 10 bases short and J 4 bases short, with 13 bases between. The data were produced by immunoSEQ multiplex PCR, yet TCRdb's version contains in-frame clones alone and is incomplete. The data contain about 100,000 clones, approximately 90% of them singletons. Notes on this clone: What it recognizes is unknown.

The source material was CD4+ or CD8+ T cells sorted from blood, sampled in a trial of the OX40 agonist ivuxolimab. The sequence was collected from an adult with an advanced solid tumor such as melanoma, head and neck, liver or kidney cancer. V gene TRBV27 combines with J gene TRBJ1-4; no definite D call. The CDR3 sequence: CATLDALNEKLFF. Here the CDR3 DNA reads TGTGCCACCCTCGACGCACTTAATGAAAAACTGTTTTTT.